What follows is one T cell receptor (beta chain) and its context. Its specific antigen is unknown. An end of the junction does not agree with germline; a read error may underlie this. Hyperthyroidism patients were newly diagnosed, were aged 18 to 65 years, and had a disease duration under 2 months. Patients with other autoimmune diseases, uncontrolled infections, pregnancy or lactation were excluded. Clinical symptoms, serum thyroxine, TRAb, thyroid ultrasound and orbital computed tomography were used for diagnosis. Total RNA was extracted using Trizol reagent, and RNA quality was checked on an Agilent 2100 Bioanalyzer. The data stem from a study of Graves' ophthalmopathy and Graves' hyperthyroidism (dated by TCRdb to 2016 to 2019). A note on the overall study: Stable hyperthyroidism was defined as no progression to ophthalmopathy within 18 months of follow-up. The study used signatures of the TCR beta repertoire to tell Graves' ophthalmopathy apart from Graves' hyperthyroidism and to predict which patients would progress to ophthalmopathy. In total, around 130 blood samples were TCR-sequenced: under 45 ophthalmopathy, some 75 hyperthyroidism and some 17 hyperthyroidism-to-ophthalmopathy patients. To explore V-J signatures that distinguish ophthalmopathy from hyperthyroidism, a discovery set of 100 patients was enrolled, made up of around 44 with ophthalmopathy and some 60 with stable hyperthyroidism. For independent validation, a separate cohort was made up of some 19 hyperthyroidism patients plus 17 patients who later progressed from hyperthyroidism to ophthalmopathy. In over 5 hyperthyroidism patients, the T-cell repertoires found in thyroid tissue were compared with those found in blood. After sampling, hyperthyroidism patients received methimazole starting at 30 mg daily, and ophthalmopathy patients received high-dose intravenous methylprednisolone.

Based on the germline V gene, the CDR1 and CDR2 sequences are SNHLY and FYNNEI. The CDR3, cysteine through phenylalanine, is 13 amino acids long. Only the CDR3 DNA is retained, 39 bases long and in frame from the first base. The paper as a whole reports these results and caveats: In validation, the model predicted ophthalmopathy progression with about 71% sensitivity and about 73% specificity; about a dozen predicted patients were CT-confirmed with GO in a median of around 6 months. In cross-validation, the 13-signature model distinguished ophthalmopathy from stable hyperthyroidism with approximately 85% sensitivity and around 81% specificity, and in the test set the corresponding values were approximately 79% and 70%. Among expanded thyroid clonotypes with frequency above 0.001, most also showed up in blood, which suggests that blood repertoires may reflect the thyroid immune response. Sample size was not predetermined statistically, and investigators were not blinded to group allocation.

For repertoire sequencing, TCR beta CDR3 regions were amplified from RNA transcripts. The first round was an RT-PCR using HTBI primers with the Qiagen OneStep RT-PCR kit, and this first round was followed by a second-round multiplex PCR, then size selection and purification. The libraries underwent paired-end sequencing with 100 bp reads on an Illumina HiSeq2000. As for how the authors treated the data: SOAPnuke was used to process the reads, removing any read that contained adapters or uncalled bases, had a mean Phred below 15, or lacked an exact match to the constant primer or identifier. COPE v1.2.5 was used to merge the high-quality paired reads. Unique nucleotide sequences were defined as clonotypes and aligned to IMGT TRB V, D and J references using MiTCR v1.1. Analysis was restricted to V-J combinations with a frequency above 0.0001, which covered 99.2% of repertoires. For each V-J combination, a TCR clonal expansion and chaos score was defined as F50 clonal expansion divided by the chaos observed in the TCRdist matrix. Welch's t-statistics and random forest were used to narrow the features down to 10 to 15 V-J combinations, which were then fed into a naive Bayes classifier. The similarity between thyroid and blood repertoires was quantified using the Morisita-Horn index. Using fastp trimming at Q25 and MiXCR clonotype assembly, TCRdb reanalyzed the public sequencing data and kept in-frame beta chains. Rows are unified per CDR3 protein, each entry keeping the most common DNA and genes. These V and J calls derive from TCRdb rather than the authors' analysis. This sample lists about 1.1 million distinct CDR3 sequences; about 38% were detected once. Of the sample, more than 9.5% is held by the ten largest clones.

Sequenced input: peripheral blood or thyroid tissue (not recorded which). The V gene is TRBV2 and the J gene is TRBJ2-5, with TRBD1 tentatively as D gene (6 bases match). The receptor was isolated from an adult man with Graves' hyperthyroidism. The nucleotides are TGTGCCAGCACCCCCTCGGCCGCGACAGGCTGGAAATTC. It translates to CASTPSAATGWKF.